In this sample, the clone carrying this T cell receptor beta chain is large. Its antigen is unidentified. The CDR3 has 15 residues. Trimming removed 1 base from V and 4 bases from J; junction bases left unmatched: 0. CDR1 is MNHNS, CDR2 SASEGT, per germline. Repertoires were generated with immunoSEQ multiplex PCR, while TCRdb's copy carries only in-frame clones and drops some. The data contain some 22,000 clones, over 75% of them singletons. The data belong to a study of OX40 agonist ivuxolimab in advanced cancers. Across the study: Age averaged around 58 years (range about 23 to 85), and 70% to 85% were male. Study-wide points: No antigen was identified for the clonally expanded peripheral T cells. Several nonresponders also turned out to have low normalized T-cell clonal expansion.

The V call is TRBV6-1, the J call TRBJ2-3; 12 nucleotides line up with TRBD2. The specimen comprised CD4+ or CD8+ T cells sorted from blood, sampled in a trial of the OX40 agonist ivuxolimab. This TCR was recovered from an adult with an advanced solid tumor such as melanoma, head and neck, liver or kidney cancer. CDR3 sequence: CASSEGTSGADTQYF. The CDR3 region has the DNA TGTGCCAGCAGTGAAGGGACTAGCGGGGCAGATACGCAGTATTTT.